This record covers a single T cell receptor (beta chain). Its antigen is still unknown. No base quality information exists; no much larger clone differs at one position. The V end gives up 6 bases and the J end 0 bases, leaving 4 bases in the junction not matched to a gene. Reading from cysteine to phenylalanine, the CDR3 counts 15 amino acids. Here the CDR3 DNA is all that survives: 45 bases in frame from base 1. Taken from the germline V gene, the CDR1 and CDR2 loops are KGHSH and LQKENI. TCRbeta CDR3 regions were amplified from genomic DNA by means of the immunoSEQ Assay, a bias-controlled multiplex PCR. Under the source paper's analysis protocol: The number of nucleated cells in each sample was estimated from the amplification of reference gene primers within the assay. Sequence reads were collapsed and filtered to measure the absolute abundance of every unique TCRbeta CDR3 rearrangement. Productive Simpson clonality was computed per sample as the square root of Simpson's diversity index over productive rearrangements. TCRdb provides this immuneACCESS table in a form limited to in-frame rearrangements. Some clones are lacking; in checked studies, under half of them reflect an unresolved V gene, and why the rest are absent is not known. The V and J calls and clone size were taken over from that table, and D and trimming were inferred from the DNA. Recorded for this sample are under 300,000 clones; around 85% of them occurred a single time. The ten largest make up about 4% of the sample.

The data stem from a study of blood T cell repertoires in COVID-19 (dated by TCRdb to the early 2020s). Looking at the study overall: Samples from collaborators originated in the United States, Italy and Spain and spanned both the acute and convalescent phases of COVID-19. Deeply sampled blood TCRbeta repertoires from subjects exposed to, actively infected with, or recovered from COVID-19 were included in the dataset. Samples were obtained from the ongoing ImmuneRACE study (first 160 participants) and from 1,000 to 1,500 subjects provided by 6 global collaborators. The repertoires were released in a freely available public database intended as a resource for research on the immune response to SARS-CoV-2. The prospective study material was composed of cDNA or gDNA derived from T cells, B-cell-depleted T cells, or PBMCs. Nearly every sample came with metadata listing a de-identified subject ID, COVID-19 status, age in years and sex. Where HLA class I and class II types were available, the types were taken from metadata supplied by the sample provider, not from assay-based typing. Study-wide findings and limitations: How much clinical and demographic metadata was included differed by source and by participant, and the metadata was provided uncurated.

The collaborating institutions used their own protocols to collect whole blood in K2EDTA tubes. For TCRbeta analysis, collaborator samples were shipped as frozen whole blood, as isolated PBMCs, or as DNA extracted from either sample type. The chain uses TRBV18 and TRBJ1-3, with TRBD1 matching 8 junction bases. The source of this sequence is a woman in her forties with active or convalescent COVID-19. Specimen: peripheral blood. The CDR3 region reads CASSSDRGSGNTIYF. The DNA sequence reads TGTGCCAGCTCGTCCGACAGGGGCTCTGGAAACACCATATATTTT. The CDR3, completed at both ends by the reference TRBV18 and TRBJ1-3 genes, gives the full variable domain NAGVMQNPRHLVRRRGQEARLRCSPMKGHSHVYWYRQLPEEGLKFMVYLQKENIIDESGMPKERFSAEFPKEGPSILRIQQVVRGDSAAYFCASSSDRGSGNTIYFGEGSWLTVV.